This T cell receptor beta chain was found in a study of T cells in Graves' hyperthyroidism and ophthalmopathy. TCR beta CDR3 sequences were amplified from RNA transcripts. With the HTBI primer set, the TCR CDR3 went through a first round of RT-PCR. From the multiplex PCR reads, TCRdb called clonotypes with MiXCR, one entry per CDR3 protein. The sample lists hundreds of thousands of distinct CDR3 sequences; approximately 36% were seen once. V lost 8 bases and J lost 2, with 21 bases in between. This CDR3 has 16 amino acids. What was sequenced was blood. The chain joins TRBV12-3 or TRBV12-4 to TRBJ1-2; no firm D call. This TCR was sampled from a woman in her forties with Graves' hyperthyroidism. The CDR3, as DNA: TGTGCCAGCTCACCACTCCAGCGCCGAGGGAACTATGGCTACACCTTC. This sequence encodes CASSPLQRRGNYGYTF.